The TCR beta chain under discussion was sequenced for a study of T cell changes during pregnancy in multiple sclerosis. This CDR3 has 18 residues. J gave up 5 bases and V 4 bases, and 19 bases lay outside the gene matches. Germline-derived CDR1 and CDR2 are SEHNR and FQNEAQ (reference sequence). Using immunoSEQ multiplex PCR, the repertoire was profiled, and TCRdb retains in-frame clones only, with some absent. The data hold around 86,000 clones, with just under 95% observed a single time. The source is a female donor with multiple sclerosis, enrolled in a pregnancy study. The sequences come from peripheral blood, collected in the first trimester of pregnancy. The V gene is TRBV7-9, the J gene TRBJ2-5; TRBD1 aligns across 7 bases. CDR3 nucleotide sequence: TGTGCCAGCAGCTCCCGCCCTCCGGGACAGTCCTTGGGGGAGACCCAGTACTTC. Its translation: CASSSRPPGQSLGETQYF.